The clone carrying this T cell receptor beta chain was counted only a few times. Its target is unknown. Investigators took around 10 milliliters of peripheral blood from every donor. This sample was included in a study of blood T cells in healthy people across ages. Points from the study as a whole: Older age went with lower TCR beta diversity per million T cells, in a roughly linear way. Relative to aged donors, long-lived donors carried more naive CD4+ cells and displayed higher diversity.

A sample-barcoded 5' primer and a J-beta primer mix were used in a second PCR of roughly 6 to 11 cycles. TCRdb re-called the 5' RACE reads through MiXCR, storing one row per CDR3 protein. The sample records nearly 800,000 distinct CDR3 sequences, approximately 60% being singletons. CDR3 length: 15 residues. Germline V gene lookup returns CDR1 SEHNR and CDR2 FQNEAQ (reference sequence). With 2 bases clipped from V and 2 bases from J, the junction kept 3 bases outside the gene matches. This receptor was taken from a man aged 35-49 years in good health. Sequenced input: blood. The chain joins TRBV7-9 to TRBJ2-7; TRBD2 matches 10 bases. The CDR3 here is CASSLRGTSAYEQYF. The CDR3 nucleotides read TGTGCCAGCAGCTTAAGAGGGACTAGCGCCTACGAGCAGTACTTC.